The present T cell receptor (beta chain) was sequenced within a study of blood T cell repertoires in COVID-19. Assay used: immunoSEQ multiplex PCR; TCRdb lists only in-frame clones, some missing. This table holds under 300,000 clones, roughly 86% found once. The ends lost 4 bases at V and 4 bases at J; junction bases unmatched: 3. The CDR3 has 13 residues. CDR1 is PRHDT and CDR2 is FYEKMQ in the germline V gene (reference sequence). This TCR derives from a woman in her 30s who had recovered from COVID-19. The chain couples TRBV13 to TRBJ1-2; TRBD1 aligns across 7 bases. Material for sequencing was PBMCs or T cells enriched from blood (not recorded which). The CDR3 coding sequence is TGTGCCAGCAGCTACCGGGACAGCTATGGCTACACCTTC. Translating gives CASSYRDSYGYTF.